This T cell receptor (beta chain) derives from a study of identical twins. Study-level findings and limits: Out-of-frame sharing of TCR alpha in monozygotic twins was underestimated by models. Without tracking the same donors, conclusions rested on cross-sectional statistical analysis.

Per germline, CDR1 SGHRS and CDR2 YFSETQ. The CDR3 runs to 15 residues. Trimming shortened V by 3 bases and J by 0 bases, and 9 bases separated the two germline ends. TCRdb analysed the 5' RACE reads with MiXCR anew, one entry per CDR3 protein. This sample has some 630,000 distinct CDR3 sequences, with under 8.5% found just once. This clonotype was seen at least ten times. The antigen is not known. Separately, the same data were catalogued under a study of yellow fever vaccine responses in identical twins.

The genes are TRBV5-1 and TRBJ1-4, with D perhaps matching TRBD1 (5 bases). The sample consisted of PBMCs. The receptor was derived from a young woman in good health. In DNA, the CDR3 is TGCGCCAGCAGCTGGGACGGAACAACTAATGAAAAACTGTTTTTT. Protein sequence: CASSWDGTTNEKLFF.